This TCR beta chain was sequenced in a study of cytomegalovirus exposure and HLA in healthy donors. Study results and limitations: In vitro testing confirmed a few CMV-associated chains as specific for CMV antigens. Later analysis showed TCR association rates varying by HLA locus, highest for DRB1 and lowest for HLA-C.

With respect to this clone: The antigen is not known.

The PCR was carried out with 60 Vbeta primers and 13 Jbeta primers. Sequencing used immunoSEQ multiplex PCR; TCRdb keeps in-frame clones, though not all of them. The table lists 31,000 or so clones. This TCR came from a female donor in good health and CMV-seronegative. Sequenced input: PBMCs.

CDR3 DNA: TGTGCCAGTAGTATAGGGACAGCTAATGAAAAACTGTTTTTT. This sequence encodes CASSIGTANEKLFF. The V gene is TRBV19, the J gene TRBJ1-4; possible D gene TRBD1, 6 bases. CDR1 and CDR2 (germline): LNHDA, SQIVND (reference sequence). The germline V and J ends were trimmed by 1 base and 3 bases, with 6 bases remaining between them. The CDR3 has 14 amino acids.